These T cell receptor beta chains were read from a single sample in a study of T cells in Graves' hyperthyroidism and ophthalmopathy. TCRdb fed the multiplex PCR reads into MiXCR, producing one record per CDR3 protein. The table has about 560,000 distinct CDR3 sequences, 14% seen once. The sequencing input was blood. The receptors shown here come from a woman aged 40 to 55 with Graves' hyperthyroidism. Each CDR3 is given with its conserved first and last residue. The order of the fields is D gene, V gene, J gene, clone size, CDR3 DNA, CDR3 protein. D genes are given only for firm matches. Rows give clone size only sometimes, using once, few, many, or a class for an expanded clone.

D: .; V: TRBV4-1; J: TRBJ2-7; size: many; DNA: TGCGCCAGCAGCCAAGTGCAGCCCCCCTACGAGCAGTACTTC; CDR3: CASSQVQPPYEQYF
D: .; V: TRBV6-1; J: TRBJ2-5; size: many; DNA: TGTGCCAGCAGTGAATCCTTTAAAGAGACCCAGTACTTC; CDR3: CASSESFKETQYF
D: TRBD2; V: TRBV3-1; J: TRBJ2-7; size: .; DNA: TGTGCCAGCAGCCATTATAGCGGGAATCCCTACGAGCAGTACTTC; CDR3: CASSHYSGNPYEQYF
D: .; V: TRBV28; J: TRBJ1-5; size: many; DNA: TGTGCCAGCCGTAAACAGGGACTAAGCAATCAGCCCCAGCATTTT; CDR3: CASRKQGLSNQPQHF
D: .; V: TRBV7-3; J: TRBJ2-4; size: few; DNA: TGTGCCAGCAGCTTGGTGGGGGAAAACATTCAGTACTTC; CDR3: CASSLVGENIQYF
D: .; V: TRBV18; J: TRBJ2-7; size: many; DNA: TGTGCCAGCTCAGAGACAGGCTACGAGCAGTACTTC; CDR3: CASSETGYEQYF
D: .; V: TRBV28; J: TRBJ1-5; size: .; DNA: TGTGCCAGCAGCAATGGACGAAGAGGAGGACAGCCCCAGCATTTT; CDR3: CASSNGRRGGQPQHF
D: .; V: TRBV28; J: TRBJ1-5; size: few; DNA: TGTGCCAGCAGTTTTGTTGAAAGATTAGGGGATCAGCCCCAGCATTTT; CDR3: CASSFVERLGDQPQHF
D: TRBD1; V: TRBV12-3/TRBV12-4; J: TRBJ1-2; size: many; DNA: TGTGCCAGCAGTTTTCTCCCGGACAGGGTGAACGGCTACACCTTC; CDR3: CASSFLPDRVNGYTF
D: .; V: TRBV3-1; J: TRBJ1-1; size: once; DNA: TGTGCCAGCAGCCCCGTGGGGGCTGAAGCTTTCTTT; CDR3: CASSPVGAEAFF
D: TRBD1; V: TRBV2; J: TRBJ2-7; size: many; DNA: TGTGCCAGCAGTCAGACGCCCAGACAGGGCCACGAGCAGTACTTC; CDR3: CASSQTPRQGHEQYF
D: .; V: TRBV20-1; J: TRBJ2-3; size: many; DNA: TGCAGTGCGACCGATCCGGGACCCTCGAATACGCAGTATTTT; CDR3: CSATDPGPSNTQYF
D: .; V: TRBV30; J: TRBJ1-1; size: many; DNA: TGTGCCTGGAGCATAGGGGCGAACACTGAAGCTTTCTTT; CDR3: CAWSIGANTEAFF
D: .; V: TRBV6-2/TRBV6-3; J: TRBJ2-3; size: .; DNA: TGTGCCAGCAGCCATCGGGGGCCGAGCACAGATACGCAGTATTTT; CDR3: CASSHRGPSTDTQYF
D: .; V: TRBV2; J: TRBJ1-3; size: many; DNA: TGTGCCAGCAGTGAAGATTTGGCGGCCGGAAACACCATATATTTT; CDR3: CASSEDLAAGNTIYF
D: .; V: TRBV2; J: TRBJ2-4; size: few; DNA: TGTGCCAGCAGTGATACGGGGCTAGCCAAAAACATTCAGTACTTC; CDR3: CASSDTGLAKNIQYF
D: .; V: TRBV24-1; J: TRBJ2-1; size: few; DNA: TGTGCCACCAGATCGACGGGAGTTGGGGAGCAGTTCTTC; CDR3: CATRSTGVGEQFF
D: .; V: TRBV5-1; J: TRBJ2-2; size: few; DNA: TGCGCCAGCAGCTTTGGGGGAGTGGACACCGGGGAGCTGTTTTTT; CDR3: CASSFGGVDTGELFF
D: .; V: TRBV27; J: TRBJ1-6; size: few; DNA: TGTGCCAGCAGTTCAGCAGGGTATAATTCACCCCTCCACTTT; CDR3: CASSSAGYNSPLHF
D: .; V: TRBV20-1; J: TRBJ2-3; size: .; DNA: TGCAGTGCTAGAACCACGGCCACAGATACGCAGTATTTT; CDR3: CSARTTATDTQYF
D: .; V: TRBV6-4; J: TRBJ2-1; size: .; DNA: TGTGCCAGCAGTGATTCAGCGGTTGGCAATGAGCAGTTCTTC; CDR3: CASSDSAVGNEQFF